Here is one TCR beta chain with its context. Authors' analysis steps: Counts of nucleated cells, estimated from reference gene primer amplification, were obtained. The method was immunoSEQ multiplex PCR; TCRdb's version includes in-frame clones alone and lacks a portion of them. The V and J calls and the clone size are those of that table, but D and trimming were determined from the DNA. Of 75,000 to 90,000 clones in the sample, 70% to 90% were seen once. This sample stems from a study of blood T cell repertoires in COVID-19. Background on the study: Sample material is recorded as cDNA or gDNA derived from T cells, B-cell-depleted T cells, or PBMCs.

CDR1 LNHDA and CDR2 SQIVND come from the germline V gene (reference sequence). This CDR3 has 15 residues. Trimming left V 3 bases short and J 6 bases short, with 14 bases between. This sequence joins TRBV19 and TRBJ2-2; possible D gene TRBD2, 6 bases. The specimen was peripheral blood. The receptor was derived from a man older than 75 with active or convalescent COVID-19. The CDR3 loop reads CASSMTGETPGELFF. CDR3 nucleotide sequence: TGTGCCAGTAGTATGACGGGAGAAACTCCCGGGGAGCTGTTTTTT.